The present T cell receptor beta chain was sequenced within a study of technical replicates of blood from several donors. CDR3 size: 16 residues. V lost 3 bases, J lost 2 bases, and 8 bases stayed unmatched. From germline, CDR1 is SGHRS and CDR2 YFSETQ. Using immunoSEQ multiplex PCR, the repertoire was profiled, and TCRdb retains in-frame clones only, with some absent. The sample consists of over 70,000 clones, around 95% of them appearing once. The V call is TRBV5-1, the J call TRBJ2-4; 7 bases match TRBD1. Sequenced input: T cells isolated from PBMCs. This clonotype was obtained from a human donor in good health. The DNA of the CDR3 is TGCGCCAGCAGCTGGAGACAGGGTTTGACCAAAAACATTCAGTACTTC. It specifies CASSWRQGLTKNIQYF.